This entry lists 14 T cell receptor beta chains sequenced from one sample in a study of shared clonotypes between healthy human individuals. Repertoires were generated with immunoSEQ multiplex PCR, while TCRdb's copy carries only in-frame clones and drops some. The profile shows some 2.4 million clones, over 85% of them singletons. The sequencing sample was made of naive CD4+ T cells from PBMCs. Specified subset: CD45RA+ positively selected. These receptors all stem from a man aged 18 to 30 in good health. Some clones in this sample may be carry-over from other donors' samples.

As to this clone: An end of the junction does not agree with germline; a read error may underlie this. The CDR3 sequence is CASSQEPNAGELFF. CDR3 DNA: TGCGCCAGCAGCCAAGAACCGAACGCCGGGGAGCTGTTTTTT. J is TRBJ2-2 and V is TRBV4-3; D is undetermined. The CDR3 is 14 amino acids. From germline, CDR1 is LGHNA and CDR2 YSLEER.

Details on this clone: This specimen includes other DNA sequences encoding the same CDR3. The rearrangement links TRBV7-9 to TRBJ1-1, with no clear D. The length of the CDR3 is 14 residues. V lost 2 bases, J lost 0 bases, and 7 bases lay in between. Germline V CDR1 and CDR2: SEHNR, FQNEAQ (reference sequence). CDR3 residues: CASSLKVMNTEAFF. The CDR3, as DNA: TGTGCCAGCAGCTTAAAAGTGATGAACACTGAAGCTTTCTTT.

With regard to this clone: The same CDR3 can be traced to other DNA sequences in this sample. The J gene is TRBJ1-2, the V gene TRBV28; D ambiguous. Germline CDR1 and CDR2: MDHEN and SYDVKM. This CDR3 spans 13 amino acids. Deletions cut 2 bases from V and 3 bases from J, with 7 bases between. The CDR3 DNA follows: TGTGCCAGCAGTTTAGGTGGTTACTATGGCTACACCTTC. Translated, it gives CASSLGGYYGYTF.

V and J are TRBV7-2 and TRBJ1-5, with D tentatively TRBD1 (5 bases). The germline V gene encodes CDR1 SGHTA and CDR2 FQGNSA. V was cut by 3 bases and J by 6 bases, with 9 bases left in between. CDR3 length: 13 residues. The CDR3 DNA sequence: TGTGCCAGCAGCTTCGGGGGGGGTCAGCCCCAGCATTTT. This sequence encodes CASSFGGGQPQHF.

Points on this clone: Other nucleotide sequences from this sample produce the same CDR3. CDR3 nucleotides: TGTGCCAGCAGCCAAGATCTAACAGCCCAAGAGACCCAGTACTTC. This gives the protein CASSQDLTAQETQYF. The genes are TRBV4-2 and TRBJ2-5; no firm D call. V shed 0 bases and J shed 1 base, with 9 bases lying between them. CDR3 length: 15 residues. CDR1 is LGHNA and CDR2 is YNFKEQ in the germline V gene.

This clone was observed once. The rearrangement joins TRBV6-6 to TRBJ2-1, with a possible D match to TRBD2 (5 bases). The CDR3 runs 16 residues. Germline CDR1 is MNHNY and CDR2 is SVGAGI (reference sequence). Trimming removed 0 bases at V and 4 bases at J, with 13 bases between. The CDR3 loop is CASSYSAGDWYNEQFF. CDR3 coding DNA: TGTGCCAGCAGTTACTCCGCCGGGGATTGGTACAATGAGCAGTTCTTC.

This clone was seen once. The same CDR3 also results from other DNA sequences found in this sample. CDR3 sequence: CASSGGRGSYEQYF. CDR3 nucleotides: TGTGCCAGCAGTGGCGGACGGGGGTCCTACGAGCAGTACTTC. V is TRBV2 and J is TRBJ2-7, with a possible D match to TRBD2 (6 bases). Germline V CDR1 and CDR2: SNHLY, FYNNEI. The CDR3 totals 14 residues. Trimming stripped 4 bases from V and 1 base from J, with 11 bases between.

The genes are TRBV10-3 and TRBJ2-2; D uncertain. The CDR3 runs 15 residues. Germline V gene sequence: CDR1 ENHRY, CDR2 SYGVKD. V lost 9 bases and J 3 bases, leaving 17 bases between the germline ends. DNA of the CDR3: TGTGCCATACTTTCTGCGGCCGTCGACACCGGGGAGCTGTTTTTT. Its translation is CAILSAAVDTGELFF.

The rearrangement joins TRBV30 to TRBJ1-6; D ambiguous. The length of the CDR3 is 14 residues. With 2 bases removed from V and 9 bases from J, the gap between germline ends came to 14 bases. From germline, CDR1 is GTSNPN and CDR2 SVGIG (reference sequence). The CDR3 DNA is TGTGCCTGGAGTTTGGGGAATGGTGGTTCACCCCTCCACTTT. Amino acid sequence: CAWSLGNGGSPLHF.

This clone came up once. V and J are TRBV7-3 and TRBJ2-6; 7 bases match TRBD1. The germline V gene encodes CDR1 SGHTA and CDR2 FQGTGA. The CDR3 covers 16 residues. V shed 5 bases and J 0 bases; nucleotides not matched to a gene: 4. CDR3 bases: TGTGCCAGCAGCGGCGCAGGGGGCTCTGGGGCCAACGTCCTGACTTTC. This codes for CASSGAGGSGANVLTF.

J is TRBJ1-1 and V is TRBV7-9; D gene ambiguous. Germline V gene data show CDR1 as SEHNR and CDR2 as FQNEAQ (reference sequence). The germline V and J ends were trimmed by 7 bases and 1 base, with 10 bases remaining between them. CDR3 size: 13 residues. The CDR3 loop reads CASTLWANTEAFF. In nucleotides, the CDR3 is TGTGCCAGCACCTTGTGGGCGAACACTGAAGCTTTCTTT.

The chain employs TRBV5-1 and TRBJ2-7, with D unresolved. The V and J ends lost 0 bases and 7 bases respectively, with 14 bases between them. The V gene's germline CDR1 is SGHRS and CDR2 YFSETQ. The CDR3 totals 14 residues. The CDR3 spells CASSLEALAREQYF. As DNA, the CDR3 is TGCGCCAGCAGCTTGGAGGCGCTCGCGAGGGAGCAGTACTTC.

The chain's CDR3 is CASSRRIRVSTGELFF. DNA for the CDR3: TGTGCCAGCAGCCGGCGGATTCGGGTTTCAACCGGGGAGCTGTTTTTT. The chain recombines TRBV5-8 with TRBJ2-2; D gene uncertain. The CDR3 totals 16 residues. The V gene's germline CDR1 is SGHTS and CDR2 YDEGEE. The V end lost 4 bases, the J end lost 5 bases, and 18 bases lay between the germline ends.

V gene TRBV5-4 combines with J gene TRBJ1-5, with D possibly being TRBD1 (5 bases). The CDR3 runs to 13 residues. Trimming removed 2 bases from V and 7 bases from J, with 10 bases in between. The germline CDR1 and CDR2 sequences are SGHNT and YYREEE (reference sequence). CDR3 coding DNA: TGTGCCAGCAGCTTTCAGGGCGGCCAGCCCCAGCATTTT. Its translation: CASSFQGGQPQHF.